The clone carrying this TCR beta chain was detected only once. Its antigen is still unknown. The CDR3 loop spans 15 amino acids. Trimming shortened V by 7 bases and J by 0 bases, and 18 bases separated the two germline ends. Germline V gene sequence: CDR1 SQVTM, CDR2 ANQGSEA. Timing groups of about 4 and about 12 weeks for second doses were pooled. Only in-frame clones appear in the TCRdb table, and some are missing; sequencing was by immunoSEQ multiplex PCR. The sample has some 120,000 clones; about 91% are singletons. This entry comes from a study of T cell responses to AZD1222 COVID-19 vaccine. Points from the study as a whole: The donor group comprised mostly white British people and more females; the analysis possibly underestimated clonal diversity. The study found vaccine-associated CD4 TCRs spanning spike, dominant at 160-218 and 743-854.

The chain combines TRBV29-1 with TRBJ1-1, with a possible D match to TRBD1 (5 bases). The source material was peripheral blood, sampled 28 days after the second AZD1222 dose. The sequence was obtained from an adult who received the AZD1222 COVID-19 vaccine. CDR3 DNA: TGCAGCGGCTCCCCGGGCTGGGGCATGAACACTGAAGCTTTCTTT. Amino acids: CSGSPGWGMNTEAFF.